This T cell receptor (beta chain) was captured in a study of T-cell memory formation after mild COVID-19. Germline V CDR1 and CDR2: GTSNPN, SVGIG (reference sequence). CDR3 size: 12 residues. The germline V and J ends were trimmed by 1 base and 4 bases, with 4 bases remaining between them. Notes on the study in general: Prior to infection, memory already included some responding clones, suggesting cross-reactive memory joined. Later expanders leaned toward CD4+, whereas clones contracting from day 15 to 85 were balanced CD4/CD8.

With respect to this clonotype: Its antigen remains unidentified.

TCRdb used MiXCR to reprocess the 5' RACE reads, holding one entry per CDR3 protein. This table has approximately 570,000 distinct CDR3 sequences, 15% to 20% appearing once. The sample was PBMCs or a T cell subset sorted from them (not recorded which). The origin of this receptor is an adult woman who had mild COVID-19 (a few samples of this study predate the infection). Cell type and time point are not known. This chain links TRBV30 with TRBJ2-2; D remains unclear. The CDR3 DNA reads TGTGCCTGGAGTGCTGGCACCGGGGAGCTGTTTTTT. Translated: CAWSAGTGELFF. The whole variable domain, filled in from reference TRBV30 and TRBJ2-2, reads SQTIHQWPATLVQPVGSPLSLECTVEGTSNPNLYWYRQAAGRGLQLLFYSVGIGQISSEVPQNLSASRPQDRQFILSSKKLLLSDSGFYLCAWSAGTGELFFGEGSRLTVL.